These T cell receptor beta chains were read from a single sample in a study of blood T cell repertoires in COVID-19. The table came from immunoSEQ multiplex PCR; TCRdb's copy has only in-frame clones and leaves some out. Of around 190,000 clones in the sample, 80% to 90% were seen once. The sequencing sample was made of peripheral blood. These receptor sequences come from a human donor in a cohort sampled during active COVID-19. CDR3s include the opening cysteine and the closing phenylalanine or tryptophan. The D gene is left open where the match is weak. Not all rows give a size; the values are once, few, many and, for expanded clones, a class.

>-|-|TRBV18|TRBJ2-1
TGTGCCAGCTCCCCCCGATTAGACACCTACAATGAGCAGTTCTTC
CASSPRLDTYNEQFF
>many|TRBD1|TRBV5-5|TRBJ1-5
TGTGCCAGCAGCCTTCGGACAGGGAGTGATCAGCCCCAGCATTTT
CASSLRTGSDQPQHF
>few|-|TRBV7-2|TRBJ2-7
TGTGCCAGCAGCTTAGCTTCTAGTTCGCCTTACGAGCAGTACTTC
CASSLASSSPYEQYF
>once|TRBD2|TRBV4-2|TRBJ2-1
TGTGCCAGCAGCCGCAGGGGGACTAGCGGGAGGGCGGATGAGCAGTTCTTC
CASSRRGTSGRADEQFF
>-|TRBD1|TRBV4-1|TRBJ1-2
TGCGCCAGCAGCCAAGATCGACAGGGTGGCTATGGCTACACCTTC
CASSQDRQGGYGYTF
>once|TRBD2|TRBV5-5|TRBJ2-1
TGTGCCAGCGGACTAGCGGCTTACAATGAGCAGTTCTTC
CASGLAAYNEQFF
>once|TRBD2|TRBV6-5|TRBJ2-5
TGTGCCAGCAGTTACCGGCGGGAGGCTCAAGAGACCCAGTACTTC
CASSYRREAQETQYF
>-|TRBD1|TRBV7-8|TRBJ2-1
TGTGCCAGCAGCTTAGCTAGGGACAGGGTCTACAATGAGCAGTTCTTC
CASSLARDRVYNEQFF
>-|-|TRBV2|TRBJ1-1
TGTGCCAGCCCCGGACAGATGAACACTGAAGCTTTCTTT
CASPGQMNTEAFF
>-|TRBD2|TRBV4-1|TRBJ2-3
TGCGCCAGCAGCCAAGTATGGAGCGGGGGCGCAGATACGCAGTATTTT
CASSQVWSGGADTQYF
>-|-|TRBV5-5|TRBJ2-3
TGTGCCAGCAGCTTGGGTCCGGGGTCTTTGGATACGCAGTATTTT
CASSLGPGSLDTQYF
>-|TRBD1|TRBV19|TRBJ1-4
TGTGCCAGTAGTATCCCGACAGGGAATGAAAAACTGTTTTTT
CASSIPTGNEKLFF
>-|-|TRBV7-2|TRBJ1-1
TGTGCCAGCAGTCGGCGGGCCATTTCGGACGGATCCACTGAAGCTTTCTTT
CASSRRAISDGSTEAFF
>once|TRBD1|TRBV7-9|TRBJ2-2
TGTGCCAGCAGCATAGCTGGACAGGGGAACACCGGGGAGCTGTTTTTT
CASSIAGQGNTGELFF
>few|-|TRBV3-1/TRBV3-2|TRBJ1-2
TGTGCCAGCAGCCAAAAGGCAGGCATTGGCTACACCTTC
CASSQKAGIGYTF
>few|TRBD1|TRBV18|TRBJ1-1
TGTGCCAGCTCCGTACGCCCCCAGGGGGGGAACACTGAAGCTTTCTTT
CASSVRPQGGNTEAFF
>-|TRBD1|TRBV6-5|TRBJ1-5
TGTGCCAGCAGACGGGGACAGTCTAGCAATCAGCCCCAGCATTTT
CASRRGQSSNQPQHF
>-|TRBD2|TRBV2|TRBJ2-1
TGTGCCAGCAGGGGACTAGCGGGAGGTAGGGAGCAGTTCTTC
CASRGLAGGREQFF
>few|-|TRBV7-2|TRBJ1-5
TGTGCCAGCAGCTTAACAGGGCCCTATAGCAATCAGCCCCAGCATTTT
CASSLTGPYSNQPQHF
>-|TRBD1|TRBV6-5|TRBJ2-7
TGTGCCAGCAGTTACAGGGACAGGGGCTCCTACGAGCAGTACTTC
CASSYRDRGSYEQYF
>-|-|TRBV24-1|TRBJ2-7
TGTGCCACCAGTGAGAGCGTGGGGCAGGTGTCCGACGAGCAGTACTTC
CATSESVGQVSDEQYF
>-|TRBD2|TRBV7-9|TRBJ2-3
TGTGCCAGCAGCAAACTTGGACTAGACACAGATACGCAGTATTTT
CASSKLGLDTDTQYF
>-|-|TRBV29-1|TRBJ2-7
TGCAGCGCCGTAGCCCGCGGAAGCGGCTCCTACGAGCAGTACTTC
CSAVARGSGSYEQYF
>few|-|TRBV6-5|TRBJ2-3
TGTGCCAGCAGTTACGTCACTCACAGATCAGATACGCAGTATTTT
CASSYVTHRSDTQYF
>once|-|TRBV2|TRBJ2-7
TGTGCCAGCAATCCGGGGGCCTACGAGCAGTACTTC
CASNPGAYEQYF
>-|TRBD2|TRBV7-9|TRBJ2-7
TGTGCCAGCAGCTTACTACTAGCGGGAGGACCCTACGAGCAGTACTTC
CASSLLLAGGPYEQYF
>-|-|TRBV7-2|TRBJ2-1
TGTGCCAGCAGCTCGCAGGCAGGCGTCTCCTACAATGAGCAGTTCTTC
CASSSQAGVSYNEQFF
>-|TRBD1|TRBV11-2|TRBJ1-2
TGTGCCAGCAGCTTAGTGGGACAGGGCGGGATCTATGGCTACACCTTC
CASSLVGQGGIYGYTF
>-|-|TRBV28|TRBJ1-1
TGTGCCAGCAGTACTCCAAGCTCTGAAGCTTTCTTT
CASSTPSSEAFF